This TCR beta chain was sequenced in a study of OX40 agonist ivuxolimab in advanced cancers. Looking at the study overall: Among those enrolled, mean age was approximately 60 years (range about 23 to 79) and approximately 80% were male.

Concerning this clone: As yet, its antigen is unknown.

Study outcomes and limitations: Expanded peripheral T-cell antigen specificity went undetermined. Dosing at 0.1 to 3.0 mg/kg was accompanied by clonal expansion of CD4+ and CD8+ blood T cells by week 6.

The CDR3 extends over 16 amino acids. CDR1 MGHRA and CDR2 YSYEKL come from the germline V gene. The J segment lost 8 bases and the V segment lost 4 bases, leaving 13 bases of the junction unmatched. This table comes from immunoSEQ multiplex PCR, and its TCRdb copy is limited to in-frame clones, with some not included. The sample gives 20,000 or so clones, 79% of which show up once; 25% to 40% is in the top ten. The rearrangement joins TRBV4-1 to TRBJ2-1, with TRBD1 matching over 8 bases. The receptor's source is an adult with an advanced solid tumor such as melanoma, head and neck, liver or kidney cancer. This material consisted of CD4+ or CD8+ T cells sorted from blood, taken in a trial of the OX40 agonist ivuxolimab. As DNA, the CDR3 is TGCGCCAGCAGCCCCCAGTCGGGACAGGCGGTCGATGAGCAGTTCTTC. Protein sequence: CASSPQSGQAVDEQFF.